A selection of T cell receptor beta chains follows, all from one sample in a study of T cells in Graves' hyperthyroidism and ophthalmopathy. TCRdb processed the multiplex PCR reads anew with MiXCR; each CDR3 protein has one entry. The table lists over 300,000 distinct CDR3 sequences, approximately 15% of them singletons. Sequencing was performed on blood. Source of these receptors: a woman aged 55-69 years with Graves' hyperthyroidism. The CDR3 runs from the conserved cysteine through the conserved F or W. The order of the fields is clone size, V gene, D gene, CDR3 length, J gene, CDR3 protein, CDR3 DNA. D genes are given only for firm matches. Clone size appears in some rows only: once, few, many, or a class for an expanded clone.

clone_size: many; v_call: TRBV24-1; d_call: -; cdr3_length: 16; j_call: TRBJ1-3; cdr3_aa: CATSDPGHGSGNTIYF; cdr3_nt: TGTGCCACCAGTGACCCGGGACACGGATCTGGAAACACCATATATTTT
clone_size: many; v_call: TRBV2; d_call: TRBD1; cdr3_length: 15; j_call: TRBJ1-1; cdr3_aa: CASSKGQGMNTEAFF; cdr3_nt: TGTGCCAGCAGTAAGGGACAGGGGATGAACACTGAAGCTTTCTTT
clone_size: many; v_call: TRBV30; d_call: -; cdr3_length: 13; j_call: TRBJ2-1; cdr3_aa: CAWATEGRDEQFF; cdr3_nt: TGTGCCTGGGCGACTGAGGGTAGGGATGAGCAGTTCTTC
clone_size: once; v_call: TRBV19; d_call: TRBD1; cdr3_length: 15; j_call: TRBJ2-2; cdr3_aa: CASSQTGGWPGELFF; cdr3_nt: TGTGCCAGTAGTCAAACAGGGGGCTGGCCCGGGGAGCTGTTTTTT
clone_size: few; v_call: TRBV7-9; d_call: -; cdr3_length: 16; j_call: TRBJ2-4; cdr3_aa: CASSPRPVGAKNIQYF; cdr3_nt: TGTGCCAGCAGCCCTCGACCCGTGGGGGCCAAAAACATTCAGTACTTC
clone_size: many; v_call: TRBV7-9; d_call: TRBD1; cdr3_length: 16; j_call: TRBJ1-2; cdr3_aa: CASSPRTGSTNYGYTF; cdr3_nt: TGTGCCAGCAGCCCTCGGACAGGGTCAACTAACTATGGCTACACCTTC
clone_size: many; v_call: TRBV18; d_call: -; cdr3_length: 16; j_call: TRBJ1-4; cdr3_aa: CASSPPETGTGEKLFF; cdr3_nt: TGTGCCAGCTCACCACCGGAGACAGGAACGGGCGAAAAACTGTTTTTT
clone_size: many; v_call: TRBV3-1; d_call: -; cdr3_length: 15; j_call: TRBJ2-1; cdr3_aa: CASSQEFTAYNEQFF; cdr3_nt: TGTGCCAGCAGCCAAGAGTTCACAGCTTACAATGAGCAGTTCTTC
clone_size: -; v_call: TRBV10-3; d_call: -; cdr3_length: 13; j_call: TRBJ2-7; cdr3_aa: CAISRGLSYEQYF; cdr3_nt: TGTGCCATCTCTAGAGGGCTCTCCTACGAGCAGTACTTC
clone_size: many; v_call: TRBV2; d_call: TRBD2; cdr3_length: 13; j_call: TRBJ2-1; cdr3_aa: CASSPSGGGEQFF; cdr3_nt: TGTGCCAGCAGCCCCTCGGGAGGAGGTGAGCAGTTCTTC
clone_size: many; v_call: TRBV28; d_call: TRBD2; cdr3_length: 17; j_call: TRBJ2-5; cdr3_aa: CASSLGSYSGRGETQYF; cdr3_nt: TGTGCCAGCAGTTTAGGGTCCTATAGCGGGAGGGGGGAGACCCAGTACTTC
clone_size: many; v_call: TRBV28; d_call: -; cdr3_length: 12; j_call: TRBJ1-5; cdr3_aa: CASRSVDQPQHF; cdr3_nt: TGTGCCAGCAGGTCCGTGGATCAGCCCCAGCATTTT
clone_size: many; v_call: TRBV7-2; d_call: -; cdr3_length: 14; j_call: TRBJ2-2; cdr3_aa: CASSSLSRTGELFF; cdr3_nt: TGTGCCAGCAGCTCCCTGAGTCGCACCGGGGAGCTGTTTTTT
clone_size: -; v_call: TRBV11-2; d_call: TRBD1; cdr3_length: 15; j_call: TRBJ2-7; cdr3_aa: CASSLLGTGFHEQYF; cdr3_nt: TGTGCCAGCAGCCTCCTAGGGACAGGGTTCCACGAGCAGTACTTC
clone_size: many; v_call: TRBV12-3/TRBV12-4; d_call: -; cdr3_length: 12; j_call: TRBJ2-5; cdr3_aa: CASKFGTGTQYF; cdr3_nt: TGTGCCAGCAAATTCGGGACCGGCACCCAGTACTTC
clone_size: -; v_call: TRBV12-5; d_call: TRBD1; cdr3_length: 19; j_call: TRBJ2-7; cdr3_aa: CASGLAIPRIGDSFYEQYF; cdr3_nt: TGTGCTAGTGGTTTGGCAATCCCAAGGATTGGGGACAGTTTTTACGAGCAGTACTTC
clone_size: -; v_call: TRBV27; d_call: -; cdr3_length: 16; j_call: TRBJ1-4; cdr3_aa: CASSKSVPSGSEKLFF; cdr3_nt: TGTGCCAGCAGCAAGTCAGTCCCGTCAGGGAGTGAAAAACTGTTTTTT
clone_size: many; v_call: TRBV6-2/TRBV6-3; d_call: TRBD1; cdr3_length: 13; j_call: TRBJ2-1; cdr3_aa: CASTGGASNEQFF; cdr3_nt: TGTGCCAGCACAGGGGGCGCGTCGAATGAGCAGTTCTTC
clone_size: -; v_call: TRBV19; d_call: TRBD1; cdr3_length: 15; j_call: TRBJ2-7; cdr3_aa: CASSHGQGGSYEQYF; cdr3_nt: TGTGCCAGTAGCCACGGACAGGGGGGCTCCTACGAGCAGTACTTC
clone_size: -; v_call: TRBV11-3; d_call: -; cdr3_length: 14; j_call: TRBJ2-7; cdr3_aa: CASSLVVCSYEQYF; cdr3_nt: TGTGCCAGCAGCTTAGTCGTCTGCTCCTACGAGCAGTACTTC
clone_size: -; v_call: TRBV12-3/TRBV12-4; d_call: TRBD1; cdr3_length: 13; j_call: TRBJ1-4; cdr3_aa: CASSLDRREKLFF; cdr3_nt: TGTGCCAGCAGTTTGGACAGGCGTGAAAAACTGTTTTTT
clone_size: many; v_call: TRBV3-1; d_call: -; cdr3_length: 12; j_call: TRBJ1-1; cdr3_aa: CASSPSGNEAFF; cdr3_nt: TGTGCCAGCAGCCCGTCAGGGAATGAAGCTTTCTTT
clone_size: few; v_call: TRBV20-1; d_call: -; cdr3_length: 12; j_call: TRBJ2-3; cdr3_aa: CSASGGTNTQYF; cdr3_nt: TGCAGTGCTAGTGGTGGCACCAATACGCAGTATTTT